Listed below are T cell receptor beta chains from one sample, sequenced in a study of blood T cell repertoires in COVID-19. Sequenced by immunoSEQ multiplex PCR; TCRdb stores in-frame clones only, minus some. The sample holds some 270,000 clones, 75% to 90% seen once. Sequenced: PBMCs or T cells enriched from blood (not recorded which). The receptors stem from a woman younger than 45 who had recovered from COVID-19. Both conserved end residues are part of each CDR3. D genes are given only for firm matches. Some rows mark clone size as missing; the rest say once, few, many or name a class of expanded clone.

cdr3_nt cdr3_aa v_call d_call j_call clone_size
TGTGCCAGCAGCCGCAGGACAGGCCCGCTGCTTAATACGCAGTATTTT CASSRRTGPLLNTQYF TRBV7-6 TRBD1 TRBJ2-3 NA
TGTGCCATCAGCGAAAGTGCCAGGAACACAGATACGCAGTATTTT CAISESARNTDTQYF TRBV10-3 NA TRBJ2-3 NA
TGTGCCAGCAGCCAAGGACAGGCGATCTCTGGAAACACCATATATTTT CASSQGQAISGNTIYF TRBV3-1/TRBV3-2 NA TRBJ1-3 NA
TGTGCCAGCAGTTACGGGCAGAACTACACCTTC CASSYGQNYTF TRBV6-5 NA TRBJ1-2 few
TGTGCCAGCTCACTCGACAGAAATCAGCCCCAGCATTTT CASSLDRNQPQHF TRBV18 NA TRBJ1-5 NA
TGCGCCAGCAGTGAGTCGGGGAGAGAGAACACTGAAGCTTTCTTT CASSESGRENTEAFF TRBV10-1 NA TRBJ1-1 NA
TGTGCCAGCAGTTACCTTCCAGGGGGCTCCTACGAGCAGTACTTC CASSYLPGGSYEQYF TRBV6-2/TRBV6-3 TRBD1 TRBJ2-7 few
TGCGCCAGCAGAAACGGTTTGAACTATGGCTACACCTTC CASRNGLNYGYTF TRBV10-2 NA TRBJ1-2 NA
TGTGCCAGCAGCTCCACCCAGGGGGCGCGAGGCGAGCAGTACTTC CASSSTQGARGEQYF TRBV13 TRBD1 TRBJ2-7 NA
TGTGCCTGGATCATTACGGGGATTAGCACAGATACGCAGTATTTT CAWIITGISTDTQYF TRBV30 NA TRBJ2-3 NA
TGTGCCAGCAGTCCAGCGGGAGGGGGCACAGATACGCAGTATTTT CASSPAGGGTDTQYF TRBV6-4 TRBD2 TRBJ2-3 few
TGTGCCAGCAGTTTATCCGCAGATACGCAGTATTTT CASSLSADTQYF TRBV12-3/TRBV12-4 NA TRBJ2-3 once
TGTGCCAGCAAGACCAGCCGGGAATCGCAGTATTTT CASKTSRESQYF TRBV28 NA TRBJ2-3 NA
TGTGCCAGCAGGGGACAGGAGTTCTCCACCAATCAGCCCCAGCATTTT CASRGQEFSTNQPQHF TRBV28 TRBD1 TRBJ1-5 NA
TGTGCCAGCAGTCCGTCCTACAGCTCGGATCAGCCCCAGCATTTT CASSPSYSSDQPQHF TRBV6-5 NA TRBJ1-5 NA
TGTGCCAGCAGCACCGGGACAGGGTTTGGCTACACCTTC CASSTGTGFGYTF TRBV7-9 TRBD1 TRBJ1-2 NA
TGTGCCAGCTCACCAGTGGGCGGGAGTAACCATGAGCAGTTCTTC CASSPVGGSNHEQFF TRBV18 TRBD2 TRBJ2-1 NA
TGTGCCAGCAGCGTAGGGGAGTCCCCCTACAATGAGCAGTTCTTC CASSVGESPYNEQFF TRBV9 NA TRBJ2-1 NA
TGTGCCAGTAGTATCATTGGCAGGGGGGCCTACGAGCAGTACTTC CASSIIGRGAYEQYF TRBV19 NA TRBJ2-7 NA
TGCGCCAGCAGCCAGAGTGGAGGGCCCTCGGGGCTAGCGGCCGCCGGGGAGCTGTTTTTT CASSQSGGPSGLAAAGELFF TRBV4-1 TRBD2 TRBJ2-2 few
TGCGCCAGCAGCTTGTCGGCGGGAAGCCCATATGGCTACACCTTC CASSLSAGSPYGYTF TRBV5-1 NA TRBJ1-2 NA
TGTGCCAGCAGTTTAGCGCCGAGACCCAGCACAGATACGCAGTATTTT CASSLAPRPSTDTQYF TRBV2 NA TRBJ2-3 NA
TGTGCCAGCAGTGATACCGGGAGGAGCAACGAGCAGTACTTC CASSDTGRSNEQYF TRBV7-9 TRBD2 TRBJ2-7 many
TGTGCCAGCAGTTACTCAGGGGTTTCCTACAATGAGCAGTTCTTC CASSYSGVSYNEQFF TRBV6-5 NA TRBJ2-1 NA